Listed below are T cell receptor beta chains from one sample, sequenced in a study of T cell repertoires in cytomegalovirus infection. These receptors lack a known antigen. TCRdb reprocessed the reads with MiXCR, giving one entry per CDR3 protein. The data contain 750,000 to 950,000 distinct CDR3 sequences, 25% to 35% of them seen just once; the ten biggest clones take up approximately 14%. The input for sequencing was cultured CD8+ T cells from PBMCs, taken from culture after CMV antigen stimulation. These receptors were taken from a human donor in good health (CMV status not recorded). Some clones in this sample may be carry-over from other donors' samples. Both conserved end residues are trimmed from each CDR3.

>TRBV7-8
ASSSPDRLADTGELF
>TRBV12-3/TRBV12-4
ASSPLSYGDEGEQF
>TRBV27
ASSLRGQGYT
>TRBV12-5
ASGYDWGETQY
>TRBV25-1
ASSELGEYQPQH
>TRBV24-1
ATRTGTLNTEAF
>TRBV29-1
SVDSLQETQY
>TRBV28
ASSFTVLAKNIQY
>TRBV7-2
ASSLGRDQETQY
>TRBV12-3/TRBV12-4
ASRRTSGYYEQY
>TRBV6-2/TRBV6-3
ASSSGWDTEAF
>TRBV6-5
ASSYRDRGTYEQY
>TRBV27
ASSLVDRFQETQY
>TRBV27
ASSLTGTSVHEQF
>TRBV6-2/TRBV6-3
ASSYAGTGEGYT
>TRBV15
ATSSDRGLQPQH
>TRBV20-1
SATGRSGGMNTEAF
>TRBV18
ASSPRMGLGTDTQY
>TRBV12-3/TRBV12-4
ASTSNEGTGANVLT
>TRBV2
ASSEVLAGQETQY
>TRBV7-6
ASSPWDSSSTDTQY
>TRBV7-2
ASSSTEYGYT
>TRBV7-6
ASSLAPLQETNYGYT
>TRBV19
ASSLSGIQETQY
>TRBV12-3/TRBV12-4
ASSFFNRAAPGNTIY
>TRBV3-1
ASSQESRRTEAF
>TRBV7-9
ASSSAQGSYEQF
>TRBV4-1
ASSQGRVTETQY